This T cell receptor beta chain was captured by sequencing in a study of vaccination effects on CD4 cells after COVID-19 (dated by TCRdb to the early 2020s). For the study in its entirety: Each participant received two doses of an mRNA SARS-CoV-2 vaccine, either BNT162b2 or mRNA-1273. Pre-vaccine samples were collected from two convalescent patients 16 days and one week before the first dose, corresponding to 142 and 148 days after COVID-19 diagnosis. Altogether, around eleven COVID-19 convalescent patients and a few SARS-CoV-2-naive healthy vaccine recipients made up the full study. In the study, cultures from other donors were sequenced using the Oncomine TCR Beta short-read assay on an Illumina iSeq 100. SARS-CoV-2 spike-specific CD4+ TCR repertoires from before and after mRNA vaccination were compared in COVID-19 convalescent patients and in infection-naive vaccine recipients.

The CDR3 has 16 amino acids, counting the end cysteine and phenylalanine. Only CDR3 DNA is held: 48 bases, read in frame from base 1. The junction shows trimming of 5 bases on V and 5 bases on J, and the gene matches do not reach 10 bases of it. CDR1 and CDR2 are drawn from the germline V gene (reference sequence): MNHNY, SVGAGI. General findings and caveats noted by the study authors: At late post-vaccination timepoints, both infection-induced and vaccine-induced clones showed marked clonal contraction, consistent with waning T cell responses. In convalescent patients, the post-vaccine spike-reactive repertoire was composed mainly of new vaccine-induced clones that were largely distinct from infection-induced clones. The study was limited by a small number of convalescent patients, and early post-infection timepoints were lacking.

The ViraFEST assay stimulated PBMC with viral peptide pools and then used TCR sequencing to identify antigen-specific CD4+ T cell clonotypes by expansion. After around eleven days of culture, CD4+ T cells were isolated with the EasySep CD4+ T cell isolation kit. Convalescent patients had PCR-confirmed SARS-CoV-2 infection between March and December 2020, before Alpha, Beta and Delta variants emerged in the United States. Each well held 1.5 million to 2 million PBMC cultured in IMDM containing about 5.5% human AB serum, 8.5 to 10 IU/ml IL-2 and gentamicin, along with approximately 10 ug/ml peptides. On days 3 and 7, half of the culture medium was replaced with fresh IL-2-containing medium. Unless noted otherwise, every peptide stimulation condition was cultured in triplicate wells. PBMC were separated from whole blood using Ficoll-Paque Plus gradient centrifugation and were then either cryopreserved at -140C or used fresh. The QIAamp micro DNA kit was used to extract genomic DNA from the cultured CD4+ T cells.

Library preparation employed the immunoSEQ multiplex PCR assay. TCR beta CDR3 sequencing was performed on DNA from the cultured, isolated CD4+ T cells. Under the source paper's analysis protocol: Non-productive TCR sequences were discarded, and reads were trimmed to the CDR3 region, with only CDR3s of 7 or more amino acids retained. Antigen-specific clonotypes were identified with the MANAFEST web app by comparing expansion in peptide wells against reference cultures. To count as positive, a clone had to show expansion at FDR<0.05 compared with the reference and with all other wells, an odds ratio above 5, and a frequency above 0.1% in two replicate wells. A clonotype was called cross-reactive if it was significantly expanded both in SARS-CoV-2 spike wells and in at least one common cold coronavirus spike condition. Levenshtein distance calculated with the stringdist R package was used to assess CDR3 similarity, and unrooted trees were constructed with ape in R 3.6.1. This is the immuneACCESS table as TCRdb keeps it, with only in-frame sequences that have V and J called. A part of the clones is gone; compared with another copy, unresolved V genes explain less than half, and the rest is unexplained. V, J and clone size reflect that table, while D and trimming were determined from the DNA. The sample profile shows 40,000 or so clones; more than 60% of them were found once. Roughly 29% of the sample is taken by the ten largest.

Points on this clone: What this receptor recognizes is not known. Per-base quality was not reported, and no clone a single base away is much larger than it.

Rearrangement joined TRBV6-6 to TRBJ2-3; 10 junctional bases match TRBD2. This sequence was found in a human donor who had a prior SARS-CoV-2 infection. The source material was CD4+ T cells from PBMCs cultured with a peptide pool, sampled before COVID-19 vaccination. The CDR3 region: CASSAQGSGGKDTQYF. The DNA sequence follows: TGTGCCAGCAGTGCCCAGGGTAGCGGGGGGAAAGATACGCAGTATTTT.